Shown below are 5 T cell receptor beta chains from a single sample sequenced in a study of naive and memory T cell subsets (dated by TCRdb to about 2017). The library came from UMI-ligation and nested PCR. Sequencing was performed on an Illumina MiSeq. To cover both TRBC1 and TRBC2, the beta constant-region primer consisted of an equimolar mix of two oligonucleotides. Four rounds of PCR were used to amplify ligated cDNA, with nested alpha and beta constant-region primers being used together with the SP2 primer. Through fastp at Q25 and MiXCR, TCRdb rebuilt clones from the public reads, retaining in-frame beta chains. Every entry covers one CDR3 protein and lists the most common genes and DNA from its rows. Recorded for this sample are 95,000 to 150,000 distinct CDR3 sequences; 30% to 45% of them occurred a single time. 0.9% of the sample is taken by the ten largest. The sequenced material came from central memory CD4+ T cells from blood. The label giving this sample's cell subset or site can be read as: central memory, CD45RA- CD27+. The source of these receptors is a human donor in good health.

J is TRBJ2-1 and V is TRBV4-3, with TRBD1 as a possible D gene (5 bases). CDR1 and CDR2 from the germline V gene are LGHNA and YSLEER. Trimming shortened V by 0 bases and J by 4 bases, and 25 bases separated the two germline ends. The CDR3 totals 20 residues. As DNA, the CDR3 is TGCGCCAGCAGCCAAGATAGGATCTTCTCCCCTTTGGGGCCTTACAATGAGCAGTTCTTC. The encoded protein is CASSQDRIFSPLGPYNEQFF.

The V and J genes are TRBV5-1 and TRBJ2-1; D possibly uses TRBD1 or TRBD2 (5 bases each). The CDR3 extends over 12 amino acids. Trimming cost V 3 bases and J 8 bases, with 9 bases left between them. Germline V lookup: CDR1 SGHRS, CDR2 YFSETQ. Here the CDR3 reads CASSWGTDEQFF. In DNA, the CDR3 is TGCGCCAGCAGCTGGGGGACCGATGAGCAGTTCTTC.

A few counts support this clonotype. The chain combines TRBV30 with TRBJ2-7, with TRBD2 matching over 8 bases. The CDR3 is 14 residues long. V was clipped by 0 bases and J by 0 bases; unmatched bases: 1. CDR1 and CDR2 (germline): GTSNPN, SVGIG (reference sequence). The CDR3 loop is CAWSVRGASYEQYF. The CDR3 DNA reads TGTGCCTGGAGTGTGCGGGGGGCCTCCTACGAGCAGTACTTC.

This sequence joins TRBV7-2 and TRBJ2-1, with TRBD2 matching over 8 bases. This CDR3 spans 15 amino acids. V was pared by 4 bases and J by 6 bases, with 8 bases of the junction left unmatched. Germline CDR1 is SGHTA and CDR2 is FQGNSA. This chain's CDR3 is CASSSTSGRFNEQFF. CDR3 DNA sequence: TGTGCCAGCAGCTCAACTAGCGGCAGGTTCAATGAGCAGTTCTTC.

This clonotype was seen many times. The V and J genes are TRBV5-1 and TRBJ2-3, with 11 bases identical to TRBD2. There are 16 residues in the CDR3. The germline CDR1 and CDR2 sequences are SGHRS and YFSETQ. With V trimmed by 5 bases and J by 2 bases, 7 bases remained unmatched. The chain's CDR3 is CASRQGTSGLTDTQYF. The CDR3 DNA reads as TGCGCCAGCAGACAGGGGACTAGCGGCCTCACAGATACGCAGTATTTT. The entire variable domain, with the rest obtained from reference TRBV5-1 and TRBJ2-3, is as follows: KAGVTQTPRYLIKTRGQQVTLSCSPISGHRSVSWYQQTPGQGLQFLFEYFSETQRNKGNFPGRFSGRQFSNSRSEMNVSTLELGDSALYLCASRQGTSGLTDTQYFGPGTRLTVL.